A selection of T cell receptor beta chains follows, all from one sample in a study of post-analysis software for immune sequencing data. A single record per CDR3 protein comes from TCRdb applying MiXCR to the PCR reads. The sample has fewer than 600,000 distinct CDR3 sequences; around 40% are singletons. The source material was blood. These receptors were taken from a girl aged 10-17 years with multiple sclerosis. CDR3s include the opening cysteine and the closing phenylalanine or tryptophan. The order of the fields is CDR3 length, J gene, V gene, D gene, clone size, CDR3 protein, CDR3 DNA. A D gene is named only where the DNA matches it firmly. Clone sizes are given selectively: once, few, many, or a class where the clone is expanded.

12 TRBJ2-5 TRBV28 NA NA CASSDSVETQYF TGTGCCAGCAGTGATTCGGTGGAGACCCAGTACTTC
16 TRBJ2-5 TRBV4-2 TRBD2 NA CASSQEVSSGRQTQYF TGTGCCAGCAGCCAAGAAGTTTCCAGCGGGAGGCAGACCCAGTACTTC
16 TRBJ1-1 TRBV12-3/TRBV12-4 TRBD1 NA CASRTWTGDMNTEAFF TGTGCCAGCAGAACCTGGACAGGGGATATGAACACTGAAGCTTTCTTT
14 TRBJ2-1 TRBV3-1 TRBD1 once CASRAQGARNEQFF TGTGCCAGCAGAGCGCAGGGGGCAAGGAATGAGCAGTTCTTC
12 TRBJ2-5 TRBV7-2 NA NA CASRAVNNEQYF TGTGCCAGCCGGGCGGTAAACAATGAGCAGTACTTC
14 TRBJ2-7 TRBV7-2 TRBD1 NA CASMTGANSYEQYF TGTGCCAGCATGACAGGGGCTAACTCCTACGAGCAGTACTTC
16 TRBJ2-6 TRBV20-1 NA NA CSASAGSRSGANVLTF TGCAGTGCTAGTGCTGGGTCGCGATCTGGGGCCAACGTCCTGACTTTC
13 TRBJ1-2 TRBV29-1 NA few CSVASWENYGYTF TGCAGCGTTGCAAGCTGGGAGAACTATGGCTACACCTTC
15 TRBJ2-7 TRBV15 NA few CATSRGHTGSYEQYF TGTGCCACCAGCAGAGGTCATACAGGCTCCTACGAGCAGTACTTC
15 TRBJ2-1 TRBV2 TRBD2 NA CASTTSGAIYNEQFF TGTGCCAGCACCACTAGCGGAGCAATCTACAATGAGCAGTTCTTC
16 TRBJ2-5 TRBV20-1 NA few CSARGVLTPTQETQYF TGCAGTGCTAGGGGGGTACTTACCCCTACCCAAGAGACCCAGTACTTC
13 TRBJ1-2 TRBV2 TRBD1 NA CASTIQGLKGYTF TGTGCCAGCACCATACAGGGGTTAAAGGGCTACACCTTC
16 TRBJ2-1 TRBV12-3/TRBV12-4 NA few CASITQTTLSYNEQFF TGTGCCAGCATTACCCAGACTACTCTCTCCTACAATGAGCAGTTCTTC
15 TRBJ2-7 TRBV4-1 TRBD2 NA CASSLEREGHHEQYF TGCGCCAGCAGCCTAGAGCGGGAGGGCCACCACGAGCAGTACTTC